The 14 T cell receptor beta chains below come from one sample, sequenced in a study of early T cells in non-severe SARS-CoV-2 infection. In TCRdb, the 5' RACE reads were re-called with MiXCR into one record per CDR3 protein. Here the sample spans roughly 60,000 distinct CDR3 sequences, roughly 5.5% being singletons. Sample: whole blood. The receptors stem from an adult who was a healthcare worker with PCR-confirmed SARS-CoV-2 infection or an uninfected control (not recorded which).

In its sample, this clonotype was seen many times. CDR3 nucleotides: TGCAGCGTTGAAGGTCGTGGACAGGGCCTGGGAGAGCAGTACTTC. Its protein product is CSVEGRGQGLGEQYF. J is TRBJ2-7 and V is TRBV29-1; 8 nucleotides match TRBD1. The CDR3 is 15 residues long. V was pared by 1 base and J by 7 bases, with 12 bases of the junction left unmatched. Germline V gene sequence: CDR1 SQVTM, CDR2 ANQGSEA.

This clonotype was counted ten times or more. One end of the junction does not line up with germline, which may come from a read error. V gene TRBV7-9 combines with J gene TRBJ1-3; D call uncertain. This CDR3 has 17 amino acids. The germline V gene has CDR1 SEHNR and CDR2 FQNEAQ (reference sequence). Here the CDR3 DNA reads TGTGCCAGCAGCTCTCAAGGACGGTCCTTCTCTGAAAACACCATATATTTT. This sequence encodes CASSSQGRSFSENTIYF.

The chain joins TRBV15 to TRBJ2-7; TRBD2 matches at 8 bases. V dropped 0 bases and J dropped 5; count of bases not matched to a gene: 3. The CDR3 loop spans 14 amino acids. Germline loops: CDR1 LNHNV, CDR2 YYDKDF (reference sequence). CDR3 bases: TGTGCCACCAGCAGAGATATCGGGGGGGACGAGCAGTACTTC. The encoded protein is CATSRDIGGDEQYF.

The CDR3 nucleotides are TGTGCCAGCAGCTTACAACAGGGACCGAACAATGAGCAGTTCTTC. Amino acids: CASSLQQGPNNEQFF. The rearrangement links TRBV7-9 to TRBJ2-1; TRBD1 might be the D (6 bases). The CDR3 is made up of 15 amino acids. CDR1 and CDR2 (germline): SEHNR, FQNEAQ (reference sequence). Trimming pared 2 bases from V and 5 bases from J, leaving 13 bases between.

This clonotype occurred many times. CDR3 loop: CSVPGPGQETQYF. CDR3 bases: TGCAGCGTTCCCGGCCCGGGGCAGGAGACCCAGTACTTC. The V and J genes are TRBV29-1 and TRBJ2-5, with D perhaps assigned TRBD1 or TRBD2 (5 bases each). Trimming pared 5 bases from V and 5 bases from J, leaving 15 bases between. Germline CDR1 is SQVTM and CDR2 is ANQGSEA. The CDR3 runs to 13 residues. Supplemented by reference TRBV29-1 and TRBJ2-5, the full variable domain reads SAVISQKPSRDICQRGTSLTIQCQVDSQVTMMFWYRQQPGQSLTLIATANQGSEATYESGFVIDKFPISRPNLTFSTLTVSNMSPEDSSIYLCSVPGPGQETQYFGPGTRLLVL.

This clonotype was observed many times. The chain combines TRBV12-3 or TRBV12-4 with TRBJ2-1; 7 bases fit TRBD2. The CDR3 runs to 12 residues. J lost 6 bases, V lost 5 bases, and 1 base had no gene match. This chain's CDR3 is CASSPSGNEQFF. As DNA, the CDR3 is TGTGCCAGCAGTCCTAGCGGCAATGAGCAGTTCTTC.

This clonotype was recorded many times. The V and J genes are TRBV5-6 and TRBJ2-2; no clear D gene. V lost 3 bases, J lost 4 bases, and 10 bases lay in between. In germline, CDR1 is SGHDT, CDR2 YYEEEE. CDR3 length equals 14 residues. For the CDR3, the DNA is TGTGCCAGCAGCTCAGGCGGCGGCACCGGGGAGCTGTTTTTT. It specifies CASSSGGGTGELFF.

The CDR3 reads CASSLVGDEQFF. The CDR3 coding sequence is TGTGCCAGCAGCTTAGTAGGGGATGAGCAGTTCTTC. The V gene is TRBV7-9, the J gene TRBJ2-1; tentative D call: TRBD1 (5 bases). This CDR3 comprises 12 residues. Deletions cut 1 base from V and 8 bases from J, with 6 bases between. Looked up from germline, CDR1 is SEHNR and CDR2 is FQNEAQ (reference sequence).

As for this clonotype: A much larger clone lies a single base off, so this may be a read error. The chain employs TRBV11-1 and TRBJ1-6, with 9 nucleotides matching TRBD1. Germline CDR1 SGHAT, CDR2 FQDESV (reference sequence). This CDR3 has 16 amino acids. V lost 1 base and J lost 5; bases outside the gene matches: 3. The CDR3 DNA is TGTGCCAGCAGCTTAGGACAGGGGGGAAATAATTCACCCCTCCACTTT. This translates into CASSLGQGGNNSPLHF.

The table lists this clonotype with many counts. The genes are TRBV9 and TRBJ2-1; 8 nucleotides match TRBD2. CDR1 is SGDLS and CDR2 is YYNGEE in the germline V gene. This CDR3 is 17 amino acids long. After removal of 6 bases from V and 1 base from J, the junction contained 12 bases not matched to a gene. The CDR3 sequence is CASNPGGAGPSYNEQFF. For the CDR3, the DNA is TGTGCCAGCAACCCGGGGGGGGCGGGTCCATCCTACAATGAGCAGTTCTTC.

This clonotype was recorded a few times. CDR3 coding DNA: TGTGCCAGCAGCGGGAGAACCACAGATACGCAGTATTTT. Translating gives CASSGRTTDTQYF. The chain carries TRBV7-2 and TRBJ2-3; weak D call: TRBD2 (5 bases). CDR1 SGHTA and CDR2 FQGNSA come from the germline V gene. The CDR3 contains 13 residues. V was shortened by 5 bases and J by 2 bases, with 8 bases between the two germline ends.

This clonotype was picked up a small number of times. The chain is built from TRBV28 and TRBJ2-7; D ambiguous. CDR1 is MDHEN, CDR2 SYDVKM, per germline. This CDR3 contains 16 residues. Trimming pared 2 bases from V and 0 bases from J, leaving 14 bases between. The CDR3 nucleotides are TGTGCCAGCAGTTTACGATTAGAAAGCCCCTCCTACGAGCAGTACTTC. This sequence encodes CASSLRLESPSYEQYF.

The table lists this clonotype with many counts. The J gene is TRBJ2-1, the V gene TRBV6-5; 12 nucleotides agree with TRBD1. The CDR3 is 14 residues long. The trim removed 5 bases at V and 7 bases at J, leaving 3 bases unmatched. Germline V gives CDR1 MNHEY, CDR2 SVGAGI. CDR3 loop: CASSTGQGANEQFF. For the CDR3, the DNA is TGTGCCAGCAGTACGGGACAGGGGGCTAATGAGCAGTTCTTC.

This clonotype came up many times. V and J are TRBV12-5 and TRBJ1-1, with D uncertain. This CDR3 has 15 amino acids. Trimming took off 4 bases at V and 1 base at J, with 13 bases between the two ends. Per germline, CDR1 LGHNT and CDR2 FRNRAP. CDR3 DNA: TGTGCTAGTGGTTGGAGAGGGCAGACGAACACTGAAGCTTTCTTT. Translating it yields CASGWRGQTNTEAFF.